The present T cell receptor (beta chain) was sequenced within a study of CD8 T cells in ankylosing spondylitis. Concerning this clonotype itself: Its antigen is undetermined.

Study results and limitations: Disease-linked clones bore a CD8+ phenotype, appearing relatively rarely in peripheral blood. A motif in TCR beta, a set of seven to nine highly homologous variants, appeared characteristic of ankylosing spondylitis blood.

This CDR3 has 13 residues. V lost 9 bases to trimming and J lost 3 bases, with 14 bases between them. Germline V gene data show CDR1 as MNHEY and CDR2 as SMNVEV (reference sequence). 5'-RACE, quantitative and with molecular barcodes, yielded the TCR beta libraries. TCRdb passed the 5' RACE reads through MiXCR, listing each CDR3 protein once. The sample has 150,000 to 200,000 distinct CDR3 sequences; roughly 13% are singletons. The clonotype originates from a male donor with ankylosing spondylitis or in good health (not recorded which). This chain joins TRBV27 and TRBJ2-5, with a tentative D call TRBD2 (5 bases). Sequenced material: blood, either unsorted or a sorted T cell fraction (not recorded which). CDR3 in amino acids: CASLNREEETQYF. CDR3 coding DNA: TGTGCCAGTTTGAACCGGGAAGAAGAGACCCAGTACTTC.